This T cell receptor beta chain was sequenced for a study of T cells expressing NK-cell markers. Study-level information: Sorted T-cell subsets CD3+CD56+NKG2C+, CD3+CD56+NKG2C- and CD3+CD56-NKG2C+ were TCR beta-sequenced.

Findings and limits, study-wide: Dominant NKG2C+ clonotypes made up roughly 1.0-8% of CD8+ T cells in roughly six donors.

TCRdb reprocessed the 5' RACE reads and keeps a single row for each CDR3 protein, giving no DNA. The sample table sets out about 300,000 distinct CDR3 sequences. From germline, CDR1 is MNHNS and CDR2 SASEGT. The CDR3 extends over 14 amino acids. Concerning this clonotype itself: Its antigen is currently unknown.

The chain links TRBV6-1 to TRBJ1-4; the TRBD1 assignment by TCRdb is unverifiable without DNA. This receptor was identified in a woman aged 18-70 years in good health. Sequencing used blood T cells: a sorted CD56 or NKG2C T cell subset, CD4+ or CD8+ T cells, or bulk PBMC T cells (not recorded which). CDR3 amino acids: CASSTTVGNEKLFF.